This TCR beta chain appears in the sequencing data of a study of beta chain features in type 1 diabetes. All of the isolated RNA was reverse transcribed, so expressed TCRB transcripts were sequenced. Measured with immunoSEQ multiplex PCR; TCRdb has only the in-frame clones, and not every one. The sample consists of about 180,000 clones, roughly 7.1% of them appearing once. To note about this clone: Antigen: not known.

Germline V gene lookup returns CDR1 SEHNR and CDR2 FQNEAQ (reference sequence). The CDR3 loop spans 13 amino acids. V was cut by 2 bases and J by 6 bases, with 11 bases left in between. Study-wide findings and caveats: Researchers report that Type 1 diabetes patients had moderately but significantly shorter TCRB CDR3s across all four CD4+ subsets.

The receptor's source is a woman aged 40-49 years with type 1 diabetes. The rearrangement uses TRBV7-9 and TRBJ2-7, with D possibly matching TRBD2 (5 bases). Sequencing input: central memory CD4+ T cells from blood. CDR3 bases: TGTGCCAGCAGCTTATCTCTAGGGAGCGAGCAGTACTTC. It yields the protein CASSLSLGSEQYF.